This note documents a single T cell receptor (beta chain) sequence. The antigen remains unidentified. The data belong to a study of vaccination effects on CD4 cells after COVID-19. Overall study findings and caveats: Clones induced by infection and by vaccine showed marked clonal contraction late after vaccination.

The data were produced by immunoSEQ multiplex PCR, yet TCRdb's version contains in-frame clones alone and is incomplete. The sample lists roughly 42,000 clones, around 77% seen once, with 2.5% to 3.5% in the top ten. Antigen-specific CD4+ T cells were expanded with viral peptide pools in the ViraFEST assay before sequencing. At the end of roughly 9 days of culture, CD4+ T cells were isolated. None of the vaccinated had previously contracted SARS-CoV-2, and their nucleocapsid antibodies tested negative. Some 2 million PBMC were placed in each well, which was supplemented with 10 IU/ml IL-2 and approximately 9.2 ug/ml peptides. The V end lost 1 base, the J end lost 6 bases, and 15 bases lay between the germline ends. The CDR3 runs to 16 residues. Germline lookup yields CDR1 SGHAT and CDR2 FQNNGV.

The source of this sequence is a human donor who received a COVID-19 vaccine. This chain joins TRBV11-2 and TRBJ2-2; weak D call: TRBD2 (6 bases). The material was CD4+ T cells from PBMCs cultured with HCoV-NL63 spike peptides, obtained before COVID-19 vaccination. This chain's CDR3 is CASSLVVLEGPGELFF. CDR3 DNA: TGTGCCAGCAGCTTAGTGGTGTTGGAGGGGCCCGGGGAGCTGTTTTTT.